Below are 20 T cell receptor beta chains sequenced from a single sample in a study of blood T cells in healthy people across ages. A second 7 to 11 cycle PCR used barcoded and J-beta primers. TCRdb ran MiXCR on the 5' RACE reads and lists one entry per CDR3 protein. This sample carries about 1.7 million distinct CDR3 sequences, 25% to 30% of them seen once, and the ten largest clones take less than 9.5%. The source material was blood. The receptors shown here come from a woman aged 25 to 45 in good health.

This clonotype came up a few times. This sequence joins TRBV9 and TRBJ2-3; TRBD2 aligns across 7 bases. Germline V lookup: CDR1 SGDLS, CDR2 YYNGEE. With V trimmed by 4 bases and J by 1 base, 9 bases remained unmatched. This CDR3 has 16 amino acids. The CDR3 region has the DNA TGTGCCAGCAGCCCCACCGGGGGGTCCGGCACAGATACGCAGTATTTT. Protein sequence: CASSPTGGSGTDTQYF.

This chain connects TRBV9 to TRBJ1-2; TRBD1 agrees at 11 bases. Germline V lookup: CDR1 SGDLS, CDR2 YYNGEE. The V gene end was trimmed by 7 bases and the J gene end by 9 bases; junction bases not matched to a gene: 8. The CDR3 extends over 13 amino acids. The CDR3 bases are TGTGCCAGCGGCCTCCGGGACAGGGGGAGCTACACCTTC. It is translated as CASGLRDRGSYTF.

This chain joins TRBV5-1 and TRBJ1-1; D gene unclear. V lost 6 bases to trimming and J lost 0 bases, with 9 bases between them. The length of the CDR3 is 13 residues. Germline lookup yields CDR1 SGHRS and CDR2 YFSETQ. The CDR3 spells CASKEQLNTEAFF. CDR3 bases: TGCGCCAGCAAGGAACAGTTGAACACTGAAGCTTTCTTT.

CDR3 sequence reads: CASSQTGGATDTQYF. As DNA, the CDR3 is TGCGCCAGCAGCCAAACAGGGGGAGCCACAGATACGCAGTATTTT. This sequence joins TRBV5-1 and TRBJ2-3; 8 bases agree with TRBD1. CDR1 and CDR2 (germline): SGHRS, YFSETQ. The trim removed 4 bases at V and 2 bases at J, leaving 6 bases unmatched. The CDR3 extends over 15 amino acids.

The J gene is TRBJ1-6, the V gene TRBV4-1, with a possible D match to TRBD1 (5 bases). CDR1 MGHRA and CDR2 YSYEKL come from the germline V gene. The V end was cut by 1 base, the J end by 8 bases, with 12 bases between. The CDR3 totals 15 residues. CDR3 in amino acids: CASSQAARGYSPLHF. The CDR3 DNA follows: TGCGCCAGCAGCCAAGCGGCTCGGGGGTATTCACCCCTCCACTTT.

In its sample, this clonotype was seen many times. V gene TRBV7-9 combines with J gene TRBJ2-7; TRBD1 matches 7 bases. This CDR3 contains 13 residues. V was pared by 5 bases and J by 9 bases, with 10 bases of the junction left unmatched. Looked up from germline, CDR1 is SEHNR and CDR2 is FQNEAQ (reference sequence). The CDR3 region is CASSRDSMDPQYF. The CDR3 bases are TGTGCCAGCAGCCGGGACAGCATGGATCCGCAGTACTTC.

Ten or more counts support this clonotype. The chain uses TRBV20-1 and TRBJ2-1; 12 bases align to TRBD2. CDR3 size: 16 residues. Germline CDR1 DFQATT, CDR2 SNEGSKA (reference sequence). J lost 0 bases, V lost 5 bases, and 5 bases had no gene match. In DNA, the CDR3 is TGCAGTGCTCCCGGACTAGCGGGGAGCTCCTACAATGAGCAGTTCTTC. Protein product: CSAPGLAGSSYNEQFF.

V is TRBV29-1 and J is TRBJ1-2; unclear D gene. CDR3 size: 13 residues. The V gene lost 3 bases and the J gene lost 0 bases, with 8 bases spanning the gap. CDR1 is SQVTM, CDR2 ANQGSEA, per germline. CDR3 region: CSVDGPSNYGYTF. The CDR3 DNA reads TGCAGCGTTGACGGGCCTTCTAACTATGGCTACACCTTC. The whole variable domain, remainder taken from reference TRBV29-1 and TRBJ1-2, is SAVISQKPSRDICQRGTSLTIQCQVDSQVTMMFWYRQQPGQSLTLIATANQGSEATYESGFVIDKFPISRPNLTFSTLTVSNMSPEDSSIYLCSVDGPSNYGYTFGSGTRLTVV.

CDR3 sequence: CASSPGGGGVRKNIQYF. The CDR3 DNA is TGTGCCAGCAGCCCCGGGGGAGGGGGCGTCCGCAAAAACATTCAGTACTTC. This chain links TRBV11-2 with TRBJ2-4; perhaps D is TRBD1 or TRBD2 (7 bases each). CDR1 SGHAT and CDR2 FQNNGV come from the germline V gene. V gave up 5 bases and J gave up 3 bases, with 20 bases separating them. The CDR3 length is 17 residues.

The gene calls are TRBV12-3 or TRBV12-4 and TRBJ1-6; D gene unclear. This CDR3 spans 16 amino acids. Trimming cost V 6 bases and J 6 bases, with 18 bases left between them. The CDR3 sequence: CASSVIPGRINSPLHF. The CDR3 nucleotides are TGTGCCAGCAGCGTAATTCCAGGACGGATTAATTCACCCCTCCACTTT.

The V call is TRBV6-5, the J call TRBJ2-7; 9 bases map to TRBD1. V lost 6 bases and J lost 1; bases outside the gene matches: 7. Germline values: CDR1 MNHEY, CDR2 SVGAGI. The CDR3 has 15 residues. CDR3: CASRGWDRESYEQYF. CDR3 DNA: TGTGCCAGCAGAGGTTGGGACAGGGAATCCTACGAGCAGTACTTC.

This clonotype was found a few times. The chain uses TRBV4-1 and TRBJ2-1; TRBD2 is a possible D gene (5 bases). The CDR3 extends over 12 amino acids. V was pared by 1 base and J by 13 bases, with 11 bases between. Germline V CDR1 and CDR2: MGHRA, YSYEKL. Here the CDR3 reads CASSQGPDLQFF. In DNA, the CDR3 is TGCGCCAGCAGCCAAGGCCCGGACTTACAGTTCTTC.

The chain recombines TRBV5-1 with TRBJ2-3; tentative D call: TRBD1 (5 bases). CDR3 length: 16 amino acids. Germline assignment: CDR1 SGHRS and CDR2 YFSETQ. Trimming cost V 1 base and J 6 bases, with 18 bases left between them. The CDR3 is CASSLTRTTTSDTQYF. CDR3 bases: TGCGCCAGCAGCTTGACCAGGACAACTACGTCGGATACGCAGTATTTT.

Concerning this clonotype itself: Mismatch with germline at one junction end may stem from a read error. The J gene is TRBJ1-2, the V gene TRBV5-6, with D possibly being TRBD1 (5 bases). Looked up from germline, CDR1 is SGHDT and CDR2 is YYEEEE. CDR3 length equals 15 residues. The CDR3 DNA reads TGTGTCAGCAGCTTGGGACGGACCTTAAACTATGGCTACACCTTC. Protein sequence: CVSSLGRTLNYGYTF.

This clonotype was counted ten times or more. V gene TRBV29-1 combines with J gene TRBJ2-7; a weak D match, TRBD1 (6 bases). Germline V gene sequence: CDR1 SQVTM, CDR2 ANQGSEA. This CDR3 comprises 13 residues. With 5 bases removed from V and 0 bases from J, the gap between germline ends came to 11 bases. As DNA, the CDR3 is TGCAGCGTTCAGGGGCTCCTCTCCTACGAGCAGTACTTC. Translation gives CSVQGLLSYEQYF.

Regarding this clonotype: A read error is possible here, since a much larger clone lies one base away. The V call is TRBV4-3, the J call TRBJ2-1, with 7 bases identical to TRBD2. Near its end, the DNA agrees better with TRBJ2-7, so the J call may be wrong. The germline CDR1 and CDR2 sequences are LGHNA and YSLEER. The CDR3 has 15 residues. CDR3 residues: CASSPLVAGYNEQYF. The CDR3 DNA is TGCGCCAGCAGTCCGCTGGTAGCGGGCTACAATGAGCAGTACTTC.

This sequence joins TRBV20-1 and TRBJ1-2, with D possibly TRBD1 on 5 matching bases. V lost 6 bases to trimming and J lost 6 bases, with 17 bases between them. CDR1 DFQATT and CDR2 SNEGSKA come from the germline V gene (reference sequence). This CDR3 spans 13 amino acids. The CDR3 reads CSAQAGGLNGYTF. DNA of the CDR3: TGCAGTGCCCAAGCCGGGGGTTTAAATGGCTACACCTTC.

CDR3 bases: TGTGCCAGCAGTTACAAGAGGGGGACACCGAACTATGGCTACACCTTC. It codes for CASSYKRGTPNYGYTF. The chain links TRBV6-5 to TRBJ1-2; maybe TRBD1 (6 bases). The V and J ends lost 2 bases and 2 bases respectively, with 15 bases between them. The length of the CDR3 is 16 residues. Germline loops: CDR1 MNHEY, CDR2 SVGAGI.

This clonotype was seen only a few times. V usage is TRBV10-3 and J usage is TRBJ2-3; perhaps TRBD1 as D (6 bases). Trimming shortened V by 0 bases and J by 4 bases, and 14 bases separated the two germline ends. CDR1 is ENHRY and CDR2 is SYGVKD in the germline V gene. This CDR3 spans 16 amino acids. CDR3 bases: TGTGCCATCAGTGAGTCAGGCGGATCAGGGGCAGATACGCAGTATTTT. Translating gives CAISESGGSGADTQYF.

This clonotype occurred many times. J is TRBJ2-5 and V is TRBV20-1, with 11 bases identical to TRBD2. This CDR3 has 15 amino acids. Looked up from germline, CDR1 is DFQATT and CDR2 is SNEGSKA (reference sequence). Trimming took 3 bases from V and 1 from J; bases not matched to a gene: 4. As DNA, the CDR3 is TGCAGTGCTAGCCCCCTAGCGGGAGGCCAAGAGACCCAGTACTTC. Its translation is CSASPLAGGQETQYF.